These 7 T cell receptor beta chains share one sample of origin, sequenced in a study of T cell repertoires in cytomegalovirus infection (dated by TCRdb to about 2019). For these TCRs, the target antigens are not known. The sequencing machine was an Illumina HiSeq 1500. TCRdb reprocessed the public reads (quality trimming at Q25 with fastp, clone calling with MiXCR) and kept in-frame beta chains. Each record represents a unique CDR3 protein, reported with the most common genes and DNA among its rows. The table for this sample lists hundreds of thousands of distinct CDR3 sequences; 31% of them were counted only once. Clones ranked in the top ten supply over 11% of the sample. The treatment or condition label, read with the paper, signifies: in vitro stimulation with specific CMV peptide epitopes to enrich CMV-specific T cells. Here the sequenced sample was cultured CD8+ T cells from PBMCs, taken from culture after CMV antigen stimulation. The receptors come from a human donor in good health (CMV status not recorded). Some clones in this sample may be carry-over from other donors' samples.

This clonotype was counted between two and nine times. CDR3 sequence reads: CASSDWTDSYNEQFF. CDR3 sequence (DNA): TGTGCCAGCAGCGATTGGACGGACTCCTACAATGAGCAGTTCTTC. The V and J genes are TRBV11-3 and TRBJ2-1; D is undetermined. This CDR3 has 15 residues. The V gene lost 5 bases and the J gene lost 0 bases, with 11 bases spanning the gap. From germline, CDR1 is SGHNT and CDR2 YENEEA.

The CDR3 is CSALERARNYEQYV. As DNA, the CDR3 is TGCAGTGCTCTCGAAAGGGCTCGGAACTACGAGCAGTACGTC. This chain joins TRBV20-1 and TRBJ2-7; D gene uncertain. Deletions cut 5 bases from V and 3 bases from J, with 17 bases between. The CDR3 is 14 residues long. Looked up from germline, CDR1 is DFQATT and CDR2 is SNEGSKA (reference sequence).

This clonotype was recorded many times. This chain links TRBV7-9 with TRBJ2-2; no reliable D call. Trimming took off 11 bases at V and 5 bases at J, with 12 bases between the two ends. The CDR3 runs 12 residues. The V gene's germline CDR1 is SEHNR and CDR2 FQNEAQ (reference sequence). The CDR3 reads CASTSKTGELFF. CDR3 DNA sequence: TGTGCCTCCACGTCAAAAACCGGGGAGCTGTTTTTT.

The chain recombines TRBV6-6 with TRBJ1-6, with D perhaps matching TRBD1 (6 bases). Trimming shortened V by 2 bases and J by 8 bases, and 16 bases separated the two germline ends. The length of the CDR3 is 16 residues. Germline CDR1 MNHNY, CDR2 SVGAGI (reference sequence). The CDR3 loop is CASSYPHRDIDSPLHF. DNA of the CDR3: TGTGCCAGCAGTTACCCCCACCGGGACATCGATTCACCCCTCCACTTT.

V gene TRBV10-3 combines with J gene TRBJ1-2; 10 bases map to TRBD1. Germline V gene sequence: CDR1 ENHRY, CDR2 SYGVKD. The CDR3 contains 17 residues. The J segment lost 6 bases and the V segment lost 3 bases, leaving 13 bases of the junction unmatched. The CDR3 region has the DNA TGTGCCATCAGTGAAACGGGACAGGGGCTAACAATTCATGGCTACACCTTC. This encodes CAISETGQGLTIHGYTF.

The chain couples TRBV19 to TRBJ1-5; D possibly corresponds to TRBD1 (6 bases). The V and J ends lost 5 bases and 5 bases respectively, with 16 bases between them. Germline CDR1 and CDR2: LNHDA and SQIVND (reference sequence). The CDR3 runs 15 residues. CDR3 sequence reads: CASSPYRVPDQPQHF. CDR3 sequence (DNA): TGTGCCAGTAGTCCTTACAGGGTCCCCGATCAGCCCCAGCATTTT.

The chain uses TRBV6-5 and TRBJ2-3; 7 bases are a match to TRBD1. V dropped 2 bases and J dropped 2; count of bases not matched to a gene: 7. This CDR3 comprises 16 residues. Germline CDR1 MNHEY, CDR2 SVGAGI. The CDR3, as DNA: TGTGCCAGCAGTTACAAGGACAGGCTACTCACAGATACGCAGTATTTT. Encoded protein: CASSYKDRLLTDTQYF.